Following are 3 T cell receptor beta chains from one sample sequenced in a study of spatial heterogeneity in lung cancer. Points from the study as a whole: Tumoral mutation counts were tracked by counts of expanded intratumoral alpha and beta TCRs.

From the 5' RACE reads, TCRdb called clonotypes with MiXCR, one entry per CDR3 protein. The sample has about 25,000 distinct CDR3 sequences; 8.8% are singletons. These receptors' targets are unknown. The sample's time point: sample taken at primary tumor resection. Source: lung tumor tissue, taken at surgery. These receptors were collected from a male donor with early-stage non-small cell lung cancer.

This clonotype was observed at least ten times. The rearrangement joins TRBV5-1 to TRBJ2-7, with 7 bases aligning to TRBD1. The CDR3 consists of 13 residues. Germline trimming cut 4 bases from V and 8 bases from J; bases unmatched to any gene: 9. Germline loops: CDR1 SGHRS, CDR2 YFSETQ. CDR3 nucleotides: TGCGCCAGCAGCCACCCGCAGGGGGAGAAGCAGTACTTC. This encodes CASSHPQGEKQYF.

This clonotype came up many times. The chain links TRBV28 to TRBJ1-2, with 12 bases matching TRBD1. CDR1 is MDHEN, CDR2 SYDVKM, per germline. This CDR3 has 16 residues. Trimming removed 5 bases from V and 4 bases from J; junction bases left unmatched: 8. CDR3 sequence reads: CASSLAGTGGSYGYTF. As DNA, the CDR3 is TGTGCCAGCAGTCTAGCCGGGACAGGGGGCTCCTATGGCTACACCTTC.

By frequency in the sample, this clonotype is medium-sized (0.01 to 0.1%). CDR3 amino acids: CASMYQETQYF. Here the CDR3 DNA reads TGTGCCAGCATGTACCAAGAGACCCAGTACTTC. V gene TRBV2 combines with J gene TRBJ2-5; no reliable D call. V lost 7 bases, J lost 0 bases, and 3 bases lay in between. Germline assignment: CDR1 SNHLY and CDR2 FYNNEI. The CDR3 has 11 amino acids.